Listed here are 17 T cell receptor beta chains from one sample, sequenced in a study of regulatory T cells in long-lasting Graves disease. CDR3-region Arm-PCR and iRepertoire HTBI primers produced the TCR beta libraries. TCRdb re-analysed the multiplex PCR reads in MiXCR, keeping a single row per CDR3 protein. This table holds a few hundred thousand distinct CDR3 sequences, about 20% found once. The sample's time point: persistent/refractory GD, antithyroid drugs over 5 years with positive TRAb. RNA extracted from PBMCs served as the sequencing template. Material: peripheral blood mononuclear cells (PBMCs), obtained when the disease was refractory, from a patient treated with antithyroid drugs. These receptors were obtained from a female donor with Graves disease.

This clonotype was counted ten times or more. This chain connects TRBV12-3 or TRBV12-4 to TRBJ2-4; TRBD1 matches 8 bases. Trimming removed 6 bases from V and 14 bases from J; junction bases left unmatched: 9. This CDR3 has 12 amino acids. DNA for the CDR3: TGTGCCAGCAGCCTGGGGGGACAGGACAAGTACTTC. Amino acid sequence: CASSLGGQDKYF.

The chain couples TRBV15 to TRBJ2-3, with a tentative D call TRBD1 (5 bases). The CDR3 is made up of 14 amino acids. Germline loops: CDR1 LNHNV, CDR2 YYDKDF (reference sequence). The germline V and J ends were trimmed by 3 bases and 0 bases, with 7 bases remaining between them. The CDR3 loop is CATSSGHSTDTQYF. The CDR3 DNA reads as TGTGCCACCAGCAGCGGACACAGCACAGATACGCAGTATTTT.

The V call is TRBV5-1, the J call TRBJ2-7; maybe TRBD1 (5 bases). The CDR3 sequence is 16 residues long. The V gene lost 2 bases and the J gene lost 0 bases, with 15 bases spanning the gap. Germline V gene sequence: CDR1 SGHRS, CDR2 YFSETQ. The CDR3 region has the DNA TGCGCCAGCAGCTTAATTCCACAGGTCAGCTCCTACGAGCAGTACTTC. Its translation: CASSLIPQVSSYEQYF.

The chain carries TRBV5-1 and TRBJ2-2; D is ambiguous. Germline V gene lookup returns CDR1 SGHRS and CDR2 YFSETQ. With 0 bases removed from V and 5 bases from J, the gap between germline ends came to 11 bases. CDR3 size: 15 residues. The DNA of the CDR3 is TGCGCCAGCAGCTTGGCTCCCCAACCTACCGGGGAGCTGTTTTTT. Encoded protein: CASSLAPQPTGELFF.

Comment on this clonotype: At one boundary the junction diverges from the germline segment, which might be a read error. The J gene is TRBJ2-7, the V gene TRBV20-1; TRBD1 is a possible D gene (5 bases). The CDR3 contains 15 residues. Germline V gene data show CDR1 as DFQATT and CDR2 as SNEGSKA (reference sequence). CDR3 bases: TGCAGTGCTAGCGGCAGGCAGGGAAGCTCCTACGAACAGTACTTC. Translated: CSASGRQGSSYEQYF.

The chain uses TRBV19 and TRBJ1-1; D possibly corresponds to TRBD1 (5 bases). CDR3 length: 13 amino acids. The V and J ends lost 7 bases and 0 bases respectively, with 9 bases between them. Germline CDR1 reads LNHDA; CDR2 reads SQIVND (reference sequence). This CDR3 reads CASMGRVNTEAFF. The CDR3 DNA is TGTGCCAGTATGGGCAGGGTGAACACTGAAGCTTTCTTT.

This clonotype appeared many times. The chain couples TRBV2 to TRBJ1-2, with D maybe TRBD1 (5 bases). CDR3 length: 13 amino acids. Germline CDR1 and CDR2: SNHLY and FYNNEI. V was cut by 2 bases and J by 8 bases, with 12 bases left in between. CDR3 sequence reads: CASSEPDMGGYTF. For the CDR3, the DNA is TGTGCCAGCAGTGAACCGGACATGGGAGGCTACACCTTC.

At least ten counts were recorded for this clonotype. The chain uses TRBV12-3 or TRBV12-4 and TRBJ1-2; TRBD1 agrees at 7 bases. This CDR3 contains 13 residues. J gave up 5 bases and V 2 bases, and 2 bases lay outside the gene matches. The CDR3 loop reads CASSLMGQYGYTF. The CDR3, as DNA: TGTGCCAGCAGTTTAATGGGACAGTATGGCTACACCTTC.

As regards this clonotype: This clone may be a read error of a much larger clone one base away. The chain joins TRBV27 to TRBJ2-7, with TRBD2 identical over 9 bases. The CDR3 covers 14 residues. Germline V gene data show CDR1 as MNHEY and CDR2 as SMNVEV (reference sequence). The V segment lost 3 bases and the J segment 6 bases; nucleotides outside the gene matches: 6. The CDR3 spells CASSFRLADREQYF. CDR3 DNA: TGTGCCAGCAGTTTTAGACTAGCGGACCGCGAGCAGTACTTC.

V usage is TRBV3-2 and J usage is TRBJ2-4; the D call TRBD2 from the table was never checked on the DNA. TRBV3-2 is a documented pseudogene. The CDR3 sequence is 16 residues long. The CDR3 DNA follows: TGTGCCAGCAGCCAAGATGGGAGCGGGAGTAAAAACATTCAGTACTTC. Translation gives CASSQDGSGSKNIQYF.

There are many counts of this clonotype. V usage is TRBV12-3 or TRBV12-4 and J usage is TRBJ1-2; tentatively, D is TRBD1 (5 bases). Trimming cost V 7 bases and J 2 bases, with 11 bases left between them. This CDR3 has 13 amino acids. In DNA form, the CDR3 reads TGTGCCAGCACTCAAAAGGGGAACTATGGCTACACCTTC. As protein: CASTQKGNYGYTF.

In this sample, this clonotype turned up many times. The chain uses TRBV13 and TRBJ1-3; 10 bases match TRBD1. Germline V CDR1 and CDR2: PRHDT, FYEKMQ (reference sequence). With 5 bases clipped from V and 3 bases from J, the junction kept 4 bases outside the gene matches. There are 15 residues in the CDR3. CDR3 protein: CASSQDRGLGNTIYF. Written as DNA, the CDR3 is TGTGCCAGCAGCCAAGACAGGGGGCTTGGAAACACCATATATTTT.

This clonotype was recorded a few times. The rearrangement uses TRBV7-2 and TRBJ2-4, with 11 bases that match TRBD2. CDR1 is SGHTA, CDR2 FQGNSA, per germline. The CDR3 is 15 residues long. V trimming: 1 base; J trimming: 6 bases; junction bases outside the gene matches: 2. This CDR3 is CASSLVGLAVNIQYF. CDR3 coding DNA: TGTGCCAGCAGCTTAGTGGGACTAGCGGTAAACATTCAGTACTTC.

This clonotype appeared a few times. The chain carries TRBV2 and TRBJ2-2, with D maybe TRBD2 (6 bases). The CDR3 runs to 15 residues. Germline-derived CDR1 and CDR2 are SNHLY and FYNNEI. Trimming left V 6 bases short and J 4 bases short, with 15 bases between. DNA of the CDR3: TGTGCCAGCAGAGGAGCCGGGACTGTCACCGGGGAGCTGTTTTTT. It codes for CASRGAGTVTGELFF.

The rearrangement uses TRBV5-1 and TRBJ2-5; tentatively, D is TRBD2 (6 bases). The CDR3 is made up of 16 amino acids. Trimming stripped 1 base from V and 4 bases from J, with 17 bases between. Germline V lookup: CDR1 SGHRS, CDR2 YFSETQ. The CDR3 protein is CASSLSRTTAAETQYF. The CDR3 bases are TGCGCCAGCAGCTTGTCCCGGACTACCGCGGCAGAGACCCAGTACTTC.

This chain links TRBV29-1 with TRBJ1-6; the D is unclear. There are 13 residues in the CDR3. Per germline, CDR1 SQVTM and CDR2 ANQGSEA. The ends were cut back, 1 base at V and 9 bases at J, with 10 bases in the middle. CDR3 in DNA: TGCAGCGTTGAAGGGCAGGATGGTTCACCCCTCCACTTT. Encoded protein: CSVEGQDGSPLHF. Together with reference TRBV29-1 and TRBJ1-6, the CDR3 gives the full variable domain: SAVISQKPSRDICQRGTSLTIQCQVDSQVTMMFWYRQQPGQSLTLIATANQGSEATYESGFVIDKFPISRPNLTFSTLTVSNMSPEDSSIYLCSVEGQDGSPLHFGNGTRLTVT.

The CDR3 loop reads CASSLGVSYNSPLHF. The CDR3 coding sequence is TGTGCCAGCAGCCTTGGGGTCAGCTATAATTCACCCCTCCACTTT. The chain joins TRBV3-1 to TRBJ1-6; the D is unclear. The germline V and J ends were trimmed by 4 bases and 3 bases, with 10 bases remaining between them. CDR3 size: 15 residues. The germline CDR1 and CDR2 sequences are LGHDT and YNNKEL (reference sequence).